This T cell receptor beta chain was observed in a study of T-cell memory formation after mild COVID-19. Study context: Clusters were largely donor specific. Whole-study findings and limits: Clones that got smaller from day 15 to 85 had even CD4/CD8, while clones growing later tipped toward CD4+. The authors did not confirm SARS-CoV-2 specificity of second-wave clones peaking day 37. The CD4+ clones that contracted clustered mainly within CM and EM, and the CD8+ clones concentrated in EMRA.

TCRdb recomputed calls from the 5' RACE reads with MiXCR, one row per CDR3 protein. Of some 210,000 distinct CDR3 sequences in the sample, about 18% were seen once. For this clonotype: Its antigen remains unknown.

What was sequenced was PBMCs or a T cell subset sorted from them (not recorded which). This clonotype originated in an adult woman who had mild COVID-19 (a few samples of this study predate the infection). Cell type and time point are not known.

In DNA form, the CDR3 reads TGTGCCAGCAACCGCGGGGGGCCCTACGAGCAGTACTTC. Residues: CASNRGGPYEQYF. The gene calls are TRBV6-2 or TRBV6-3 and TRBJ2-7, with TRBD2 matching over 8 bases. Trimming took 7 bases from V and 2 from J; bases not matched to a gene: 4. CDR3 length equals 13 residues. Germline CDR1 reads MNHEY; CDR2 reads SVGEGT.